This TCR beta chain was identified in a study of vaccination and CD4 T cells after COVID-19. As for the study in general: Investigators stimulated cells with overlapping spike peptides drawn from SARS-CoV-2, HCoV-NL63, HCoV-OC43 and HCoV-229E. Study-wide findings and caveats: Researchers report that 304 of 307 vaccine-specific clones in convalescent patients proved spike mono-reactive.

Comments on this clonotype: Its antigen remains unknown.

There are 15 residues in the CDR3. Germline CDR1 and CDR2: SGHTA and FQGNSA. Trimming took 1 base from V and 5 from J, leaving 14 bases between them. The treatment is: approximately nine-day PBMC culture with coronavirus spike peptide pools or control peptides (ViraFEST assay). Once obtained from cultured CD4+ T cells, the DNA was sequenced using the Oncomine TCR Beta short-read assay. MiXCR was run by TCRdb on the PCR reads, yielding one entry per CDR3 protein. The table records about 20,000 distinct CDR3 sequences, around half of them present only once. The chain carries TRBV7-2 and TRBJ1-1, with D perhaps matching TRBD1 (5 bases). The sample consisted of CD4+ T cells from blood, cultured in vitro. This TCR was sampled from a human donor who had recovered from COVID-19. The CDR3: CASSLVGQGGTEAFF. The CDR3 nucleotides are TGTGCCAGCAGCTTAGTCGGCCAGGGAGGTACTGAAGCTTTCTTT.